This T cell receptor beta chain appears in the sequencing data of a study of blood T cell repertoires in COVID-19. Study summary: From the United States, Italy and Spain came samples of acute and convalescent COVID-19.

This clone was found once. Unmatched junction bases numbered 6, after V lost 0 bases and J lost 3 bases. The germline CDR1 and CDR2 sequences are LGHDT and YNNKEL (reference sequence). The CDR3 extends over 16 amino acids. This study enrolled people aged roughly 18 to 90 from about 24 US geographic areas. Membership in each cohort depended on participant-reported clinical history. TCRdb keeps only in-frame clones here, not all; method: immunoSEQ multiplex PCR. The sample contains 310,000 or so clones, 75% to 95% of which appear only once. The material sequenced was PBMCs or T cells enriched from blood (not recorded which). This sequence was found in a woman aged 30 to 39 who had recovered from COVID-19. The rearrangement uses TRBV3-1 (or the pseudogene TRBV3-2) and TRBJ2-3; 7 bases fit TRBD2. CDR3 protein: CASSQDLAGTTDTQYF. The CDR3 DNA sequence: TGTGCCAGCAGCCAAGATTTAGCGGGCACGACAGATACGCAGTATTTT.